The entry below describes one T cell receptor (beta chain). Its antigen is not identified. The data are from a study of cytomegalovirus exposure and HLA in healthy donors. General study results and limits: A link between a missense DCLRE1C variant and TCR beta V- and J-gene trimming emerged from a later analysis.

The study ran its PCR with 60 Vbeta and 13 Jbeta primers. Profiling relied on immunoSEQ multiplex PCR, and the TCRdb table lists in-frame clones only, not all of them. The table lists some 75,000 clones. J gave up 5 bases and V 3 bases, and 4 bases lay outside the gene matches. The CDR3 has 15 residues. CDR1 MNHEY and CDR2 SMNVEV come from the germline V gene (reference sequence). The sample comprised PBMCs. The genes are TRBV27 and TRBJ2-2, with 9 bases lining up with TRBD2. The clonotype originates from a man aged 35 to 55 in good health and CMV-seronegative. Here the CDR3 DNA reads TGTGCCAGCAGTTTCTGGCTAGCGGGGACCGGGGAGCTGTTTTTT. It yields the protein CASSFWLAGTGELFF.